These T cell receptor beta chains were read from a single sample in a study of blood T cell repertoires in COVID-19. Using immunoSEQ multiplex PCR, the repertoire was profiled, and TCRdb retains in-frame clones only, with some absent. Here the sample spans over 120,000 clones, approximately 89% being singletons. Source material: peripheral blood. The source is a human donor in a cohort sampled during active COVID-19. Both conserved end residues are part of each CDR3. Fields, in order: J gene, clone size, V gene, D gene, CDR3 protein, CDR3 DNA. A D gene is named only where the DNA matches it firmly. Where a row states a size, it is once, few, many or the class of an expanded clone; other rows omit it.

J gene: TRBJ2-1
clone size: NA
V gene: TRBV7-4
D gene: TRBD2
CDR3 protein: CASSLLAGAYNEQFF
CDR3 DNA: TGTGCCAGCAGCTTACTAGCGGGGGCGTACAATGAGCAGTTCTTC

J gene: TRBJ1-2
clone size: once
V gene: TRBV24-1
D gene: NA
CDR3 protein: CATSDTDSNYGYTF
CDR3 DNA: TGTGCCACCAGTGACACCGACAGCAACTATGGCTACACCTTC

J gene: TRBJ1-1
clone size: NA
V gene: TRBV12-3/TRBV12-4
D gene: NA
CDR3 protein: CASSLVHFTEAFF
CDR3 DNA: TGTGCCAGCAGTTTGGTACATTTCACTGAAGCTTTCTTT

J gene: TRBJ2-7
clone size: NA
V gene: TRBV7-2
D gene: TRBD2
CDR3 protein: CASSKGTSGGEQYF
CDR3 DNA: TGTGCCAGCAGCAAGGGGACTAGCGGGGGCGAGCAGTACTTC

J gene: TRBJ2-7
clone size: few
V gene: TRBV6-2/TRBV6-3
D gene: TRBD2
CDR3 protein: CASSPRDYDEQYF
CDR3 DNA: TGTGCCAGCAGTCCCCGGGACTACGACGAGCAGTACTTC

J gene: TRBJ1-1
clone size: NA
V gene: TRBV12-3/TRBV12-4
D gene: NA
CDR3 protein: CASSLAKGQGAFF
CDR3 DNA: TGTGCCAGCAGTTTAGCGAAGGGGCAAGGAGCTTTCTTT

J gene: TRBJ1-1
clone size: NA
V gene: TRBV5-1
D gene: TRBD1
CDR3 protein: CASRRTGLATEAFF
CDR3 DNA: TGCGCCAGCAGGCGGACAGGGCTTGCCACTGAAGCTTTCTTT

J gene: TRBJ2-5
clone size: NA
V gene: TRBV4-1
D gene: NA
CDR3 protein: CASSPVGGKETQYF
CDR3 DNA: TGCGCCAGCAGCCCCGTGGGGGGTAAAGAGACCCAGTACTTC

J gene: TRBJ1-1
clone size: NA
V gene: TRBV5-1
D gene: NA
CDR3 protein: CASSVGGRPAEAFF
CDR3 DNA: TGCGCCAGCAGCGTTGGTGGGAGACCGGCTGAAGCTTTCTTT

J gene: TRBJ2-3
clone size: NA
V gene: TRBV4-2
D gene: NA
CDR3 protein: CASSQDHPGATQYF
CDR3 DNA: TGTGCCAGCAGCCAAGATCACCCAGGGGCTACGCAGTATTTT

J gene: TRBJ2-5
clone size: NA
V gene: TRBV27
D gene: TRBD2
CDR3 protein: CASSLTVALGGAQYF
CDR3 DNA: TGTGCCAGCAGTTTGACCGTTGCCCTGGGAGGGGCCCAGTACTTC

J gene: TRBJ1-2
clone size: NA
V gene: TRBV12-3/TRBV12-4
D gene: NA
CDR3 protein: CASTRGGGYTF
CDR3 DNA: TGTGCCAGCACCCGGGGGGGCGGCTACACCTTC

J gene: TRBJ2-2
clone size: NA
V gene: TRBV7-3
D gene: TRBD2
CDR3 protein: CASSLGLAAGELFF
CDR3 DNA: TGTGCCAGCAGCTTAGGACTAGCCGCTGGGGAGCTGTTTTTT

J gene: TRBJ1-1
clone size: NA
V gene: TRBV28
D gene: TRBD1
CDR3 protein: CASSFTGGGTEAFF
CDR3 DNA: TGTGCCAGCAGTTTCACAGGGGGGGGCACTGAAGCTTTCTTT

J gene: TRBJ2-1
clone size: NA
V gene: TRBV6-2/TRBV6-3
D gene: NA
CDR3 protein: CASSYSSSYNEQFF
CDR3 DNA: TGTGCCAGCAGTTACTCCAGCTCCTACAATGAGCAGTTCTTC

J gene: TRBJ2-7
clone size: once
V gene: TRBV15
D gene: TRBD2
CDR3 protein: CATSRDSGLAGGLYYEQYF
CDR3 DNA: TGTGCCACCAGCAGAGATTCGGGACTAGCGGGGGGACTCTACTACGAGCAGTACTTC

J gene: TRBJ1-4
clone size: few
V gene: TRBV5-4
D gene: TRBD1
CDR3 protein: CASSLKGGDEKLFF
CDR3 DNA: TGTGCCAGCAGCTTGAAAGGGGGCGATGAAAAACTGTTTTTT

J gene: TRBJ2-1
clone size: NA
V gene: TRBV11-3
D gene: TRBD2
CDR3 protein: CASSLANIAGASYNEQFF
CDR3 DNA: TGTGCCAGCAGCTTAGCAAATATAGCGGGGGCCTCCTACAATGAGCAGTTCTTC

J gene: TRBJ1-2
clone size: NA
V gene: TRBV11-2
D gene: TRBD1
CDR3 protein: CASSFPTGVYGYTF
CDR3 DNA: TGTGCCAGCAGCTTCCCGACAGGGGTCTATGGCTACACCTTC

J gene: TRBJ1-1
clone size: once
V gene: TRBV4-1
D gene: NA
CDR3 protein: CASSQDQGRTEAFF
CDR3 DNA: TGCGCCAGCAGCCAAGATCAGGGGAGAACTGAAGCTTTCTTT

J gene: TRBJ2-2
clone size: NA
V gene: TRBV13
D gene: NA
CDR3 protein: CASSFAEGNTGELFF
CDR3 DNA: TGTGCCAGCAGCTTTGCCGAGGGAAACACCGGGGAGCTGTTTTTT

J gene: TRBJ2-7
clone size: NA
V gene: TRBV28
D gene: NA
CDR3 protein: CASSSGNTYEQYF
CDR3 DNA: TGTGCCAGCAGTTCAGGGAATACCTACGAGCAGTACTTC

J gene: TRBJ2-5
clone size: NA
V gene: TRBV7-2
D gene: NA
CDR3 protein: CASSLAGGETQYF
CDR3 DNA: TGTGCCAGCAGCTTAGCGGGGGGAGAGACCCAGTACTTC

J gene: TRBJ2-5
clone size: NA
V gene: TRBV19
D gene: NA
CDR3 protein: CASSTGTGTQETQYF
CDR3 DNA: TGTGCCAGTAGTACCGGAACAGGGACCCAAGAGACCCAGTACTTC

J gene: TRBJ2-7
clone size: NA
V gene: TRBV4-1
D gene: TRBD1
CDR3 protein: CASSQDGSQGTYEQYF
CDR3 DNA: TGCGCCAGCAGCCAAGATGGGTCACAGGGGACATACGAGCAGTACTTC

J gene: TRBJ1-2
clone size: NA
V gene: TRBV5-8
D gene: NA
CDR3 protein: CASRSSVGGFSYGYTF
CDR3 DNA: TGTGCCAGCAGGTCATCCGTGGGGGGTTTTAGCTATGGCTACACCTTC

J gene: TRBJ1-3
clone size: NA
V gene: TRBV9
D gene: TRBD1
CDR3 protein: CASSPTTGGGNTIYF
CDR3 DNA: TGTGCCAGCAGCCCGACGACAGGGGGCGGAAACACCATATATTTT